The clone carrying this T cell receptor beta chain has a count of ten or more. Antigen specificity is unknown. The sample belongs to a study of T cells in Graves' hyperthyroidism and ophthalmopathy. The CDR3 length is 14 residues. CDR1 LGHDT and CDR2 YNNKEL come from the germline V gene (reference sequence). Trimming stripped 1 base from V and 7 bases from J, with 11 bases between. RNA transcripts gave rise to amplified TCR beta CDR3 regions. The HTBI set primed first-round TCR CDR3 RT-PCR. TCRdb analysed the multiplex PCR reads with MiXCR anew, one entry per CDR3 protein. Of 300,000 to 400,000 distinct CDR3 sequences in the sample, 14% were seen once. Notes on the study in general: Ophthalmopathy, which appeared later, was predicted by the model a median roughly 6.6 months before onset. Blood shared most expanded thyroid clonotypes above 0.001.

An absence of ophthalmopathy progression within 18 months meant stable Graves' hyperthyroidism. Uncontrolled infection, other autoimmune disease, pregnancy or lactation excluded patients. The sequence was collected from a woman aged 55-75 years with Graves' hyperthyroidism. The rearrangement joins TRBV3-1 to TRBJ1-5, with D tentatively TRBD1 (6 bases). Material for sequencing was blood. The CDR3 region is CASSQGEQGQPQHF. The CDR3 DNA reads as TGTGCCAGCAGCCAAGGTGAACAGGGCCAGCCCCAGCATTTT. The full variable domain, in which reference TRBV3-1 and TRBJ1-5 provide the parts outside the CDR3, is DTAVSQTPKYLVTQMGNDKSIKCEQNLGHDTMYWYKQDSKKFLKIMFSYNNKELIINETVPNRFSPKSPDKAHLNLHINSLELGDSAVYFCASSQGEQGQPQHFGDGTRLSIL.